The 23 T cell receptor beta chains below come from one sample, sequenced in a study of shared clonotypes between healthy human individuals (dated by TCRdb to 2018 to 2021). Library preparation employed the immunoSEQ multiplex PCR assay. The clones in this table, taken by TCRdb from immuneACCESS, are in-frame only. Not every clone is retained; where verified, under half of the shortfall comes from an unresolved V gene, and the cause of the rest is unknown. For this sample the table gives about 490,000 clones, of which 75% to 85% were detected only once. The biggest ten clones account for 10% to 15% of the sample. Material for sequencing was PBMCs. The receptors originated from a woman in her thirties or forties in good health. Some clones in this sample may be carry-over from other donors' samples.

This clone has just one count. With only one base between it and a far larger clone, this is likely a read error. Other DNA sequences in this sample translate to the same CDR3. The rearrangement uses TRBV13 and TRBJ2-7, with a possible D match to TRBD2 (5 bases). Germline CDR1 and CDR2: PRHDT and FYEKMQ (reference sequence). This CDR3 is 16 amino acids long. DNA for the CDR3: TGCGCCAGCAGCCCTGGGCGGGCGCGACCTAACTACGAGCAGTACTTC. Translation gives CASSPGRARPNYEQYF.

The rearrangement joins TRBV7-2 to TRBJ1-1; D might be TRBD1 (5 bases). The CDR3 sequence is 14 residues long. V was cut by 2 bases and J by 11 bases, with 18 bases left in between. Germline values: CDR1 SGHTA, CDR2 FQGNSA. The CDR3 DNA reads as TGTGCCAGCAGCTTATCCCATTTACAGGATTTGGCTTTCTTT. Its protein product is CASSLSHLQDLAFF.

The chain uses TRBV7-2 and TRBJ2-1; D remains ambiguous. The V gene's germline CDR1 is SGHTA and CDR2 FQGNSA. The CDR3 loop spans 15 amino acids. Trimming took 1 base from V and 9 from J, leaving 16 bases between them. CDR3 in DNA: TGTGCCAGCAGCTTAGATCCGGGTTTTCTGGCTGAGCAGTTCTTC. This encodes CASSLDPGFLAEQFF.

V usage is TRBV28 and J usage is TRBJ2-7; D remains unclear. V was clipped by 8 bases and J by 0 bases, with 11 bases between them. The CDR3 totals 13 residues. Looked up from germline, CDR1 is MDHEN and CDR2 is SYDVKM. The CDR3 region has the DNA TGTGCCAGCGGCTTGGTGGGCTCCTACGAGCAGTACTTC. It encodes CASGLVGSYEQYF.

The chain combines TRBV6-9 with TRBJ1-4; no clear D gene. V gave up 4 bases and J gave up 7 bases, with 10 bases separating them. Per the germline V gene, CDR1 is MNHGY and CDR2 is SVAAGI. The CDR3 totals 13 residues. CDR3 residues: CASSLTDTEKLFF. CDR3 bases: TGTGCCAGCAGTTTAACAGACACTGAAAAACTGTTTTTT.

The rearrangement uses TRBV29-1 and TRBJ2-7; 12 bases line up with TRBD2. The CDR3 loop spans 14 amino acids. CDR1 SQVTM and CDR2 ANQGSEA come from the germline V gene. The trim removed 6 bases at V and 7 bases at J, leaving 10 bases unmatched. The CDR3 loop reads CSVSLAGGRREQYF. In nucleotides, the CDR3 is TGCAGCGTGTCGCTAGCGGGAGGGCGAAGGGAGCAGTACTTC.

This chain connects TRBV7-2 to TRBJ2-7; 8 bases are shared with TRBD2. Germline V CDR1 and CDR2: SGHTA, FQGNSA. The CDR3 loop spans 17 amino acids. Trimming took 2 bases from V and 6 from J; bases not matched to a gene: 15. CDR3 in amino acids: CASSLQAPGTRGVEQYF. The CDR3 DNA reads TGTGCCAGCAGCTTACAGGCGCCCGGGACTAGAGGTGTCGAGCAGTACTTC.

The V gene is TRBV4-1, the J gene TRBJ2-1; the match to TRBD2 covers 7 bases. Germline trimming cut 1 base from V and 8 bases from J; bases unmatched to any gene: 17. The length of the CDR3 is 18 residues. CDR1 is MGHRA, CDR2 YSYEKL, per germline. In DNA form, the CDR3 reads TGCGCCAGCAGCCAAGGCCCGAGGCGGGAGCCCCTCTTGGATGAGCAGTTCTTC. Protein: CASSQGPRREPLLDEQFF.

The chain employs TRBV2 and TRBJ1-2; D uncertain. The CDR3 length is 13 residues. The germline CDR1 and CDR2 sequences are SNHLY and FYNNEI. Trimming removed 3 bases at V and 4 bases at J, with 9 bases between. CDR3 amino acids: CASSDLGSYGYTF. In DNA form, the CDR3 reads TGTGCCAGCAGTGATCTAGGTTCCTATGGCTACACCTTC.

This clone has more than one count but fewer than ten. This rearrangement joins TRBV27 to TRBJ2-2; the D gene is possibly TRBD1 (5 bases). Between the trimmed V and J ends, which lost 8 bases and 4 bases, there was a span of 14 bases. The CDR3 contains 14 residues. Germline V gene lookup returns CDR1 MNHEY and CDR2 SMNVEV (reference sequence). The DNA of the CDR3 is TGTGCCAGCTCTCTCGGCAGGGCCACCGGGGAGCTGTTTTTT. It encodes CASSLGRATGELFF.

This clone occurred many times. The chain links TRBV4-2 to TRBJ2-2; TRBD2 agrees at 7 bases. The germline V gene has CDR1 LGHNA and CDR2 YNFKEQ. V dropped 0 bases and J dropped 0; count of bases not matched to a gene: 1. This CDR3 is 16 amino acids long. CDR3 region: CASSQDAGANTGELFF. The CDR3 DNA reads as TGTGCCAGCAGCCAAGATGCGGGAGCGAACACCGGGGAGCTGTTTTTT.

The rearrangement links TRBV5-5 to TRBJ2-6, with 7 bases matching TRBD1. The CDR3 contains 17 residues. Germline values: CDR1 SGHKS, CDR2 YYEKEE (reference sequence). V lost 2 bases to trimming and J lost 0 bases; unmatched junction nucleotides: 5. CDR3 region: CASSFRTGSSGANVLTF. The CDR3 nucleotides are TGTGCCAGCAGCTTTAGGACAGGAAGCTCTGGGGCCAACGTCCTGACTTTC.

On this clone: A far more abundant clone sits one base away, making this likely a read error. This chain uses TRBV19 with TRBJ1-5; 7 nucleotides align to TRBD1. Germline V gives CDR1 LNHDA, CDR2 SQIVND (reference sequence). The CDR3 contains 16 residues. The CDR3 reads CASSLRQQGSNQSQHF. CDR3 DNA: TGTGCCAGTAGTTTAAGACAACAGGGGAGCAATCAGTCCCAGCATTTT.

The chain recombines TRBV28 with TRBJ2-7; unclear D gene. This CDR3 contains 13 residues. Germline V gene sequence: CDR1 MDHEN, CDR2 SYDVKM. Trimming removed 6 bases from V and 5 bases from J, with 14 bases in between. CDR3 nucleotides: TGTGCCAGCAGGATTATGGGCGGCCACGAGCAGTACTTC. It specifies CASRIMGGHEQYF.

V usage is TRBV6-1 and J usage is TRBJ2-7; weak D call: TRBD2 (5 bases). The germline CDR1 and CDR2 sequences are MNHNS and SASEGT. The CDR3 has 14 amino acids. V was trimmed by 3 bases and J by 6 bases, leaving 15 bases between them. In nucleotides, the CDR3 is TGTGCCAGCAGTGACCGGGATCTAGGCCGCGAGCAGTACTTC. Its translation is CASSDRDLGREQYF.

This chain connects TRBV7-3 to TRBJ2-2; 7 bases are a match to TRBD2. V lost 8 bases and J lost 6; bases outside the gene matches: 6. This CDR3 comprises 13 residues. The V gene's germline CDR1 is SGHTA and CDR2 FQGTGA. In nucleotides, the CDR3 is TGTGCCAGCTCCCTGGGAGGGTCCGGGGAGCTGTTTTTT. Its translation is CASSLGGSGELFF.

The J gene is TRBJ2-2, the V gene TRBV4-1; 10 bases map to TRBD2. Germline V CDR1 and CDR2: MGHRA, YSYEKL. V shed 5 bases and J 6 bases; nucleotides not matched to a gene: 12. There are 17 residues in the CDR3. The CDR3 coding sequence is TGCGCCAGCAGCGGACATATAGCGGGAGGTTTGCCCGGGGAGCTGTTTTTT. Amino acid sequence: CASSGHIAGGLPGELFF.

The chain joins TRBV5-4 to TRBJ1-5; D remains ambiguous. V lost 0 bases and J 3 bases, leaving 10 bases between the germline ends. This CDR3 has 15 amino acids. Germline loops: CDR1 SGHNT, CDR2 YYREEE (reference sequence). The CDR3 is CASSLGREANQPQHF. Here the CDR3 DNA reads TGTGCCAGCAGCTTGGGCCGCGAGGCCAATCAGCCCCAGCATTTT.

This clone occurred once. The CDR3 reads CASSRSGGVVNEQFF. The CDR3, as DNA: TGTGCCAGCAGCCGGAGTGGTGGGGTGGTAAATGAGCAGTTCTTC. The V gene is TRBV27, the J gene TRBJ2-1, with no clear D. Between the trimmed V and J ends, which lost 6 bases and 7 bases, there was a span of 19 bases. This CDR3 has 15 residues. From germline, CDR1 is MNHEY and CDR2 SMNVEV (reference sequence).

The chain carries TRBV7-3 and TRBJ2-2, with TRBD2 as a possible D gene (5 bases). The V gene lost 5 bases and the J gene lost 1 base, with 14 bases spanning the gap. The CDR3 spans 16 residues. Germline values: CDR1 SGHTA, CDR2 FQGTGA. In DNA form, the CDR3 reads TGTGCCAGCAGCCCCGTTCCCGGGAAGAACACCGGGGAGCTGTTTTTT. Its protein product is CASSPVPGKNTGELFF. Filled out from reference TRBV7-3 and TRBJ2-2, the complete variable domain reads GAGVSQTPSNKVTEKGKYVELRCDPISGHTALYWYRQSLGQGPEFLIYFQGTGAADDSGLPNDRFFAVRPEGSVSTLKIQRTERGDSAVYLCASSPVPGKNTGELFFGEGSRLTVL.

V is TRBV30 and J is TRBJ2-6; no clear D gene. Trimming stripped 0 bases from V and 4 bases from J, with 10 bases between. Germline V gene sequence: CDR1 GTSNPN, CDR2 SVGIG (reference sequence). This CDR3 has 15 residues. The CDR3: CAWSVKYLGANVLTF. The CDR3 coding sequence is TGTGCCTGGAGTGTCAAGTACTTGGGGGCCAACGTCCTGACTTTC.

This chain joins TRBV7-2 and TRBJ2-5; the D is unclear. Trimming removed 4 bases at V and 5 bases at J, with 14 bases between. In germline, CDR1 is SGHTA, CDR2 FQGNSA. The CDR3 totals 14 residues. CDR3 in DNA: TGTGCCAGCAGCTCGACGTCCCGAACGGAGACCCAGTACTTC. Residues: CASSSTSRTETQYF. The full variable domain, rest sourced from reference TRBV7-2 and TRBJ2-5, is GAGVSQSPSNKVTEKGKDVELRCDPISGHTALYWYRQSLGQGLEFLIYFQGNSAPDKSGLPSDRFSAERTGGSVSTLTIQRTQQEDSAVYLCASSSTSRTETQYFGPGTRLLVL.

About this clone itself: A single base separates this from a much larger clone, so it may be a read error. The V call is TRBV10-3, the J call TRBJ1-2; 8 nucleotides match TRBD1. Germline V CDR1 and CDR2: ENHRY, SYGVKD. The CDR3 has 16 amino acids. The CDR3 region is CAVSERWQGAVYGYTF. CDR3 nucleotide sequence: TGTGCCGTCAGTGAGAGGTGGCAGGGGGCGGTCTATGGCTACACCTTC.